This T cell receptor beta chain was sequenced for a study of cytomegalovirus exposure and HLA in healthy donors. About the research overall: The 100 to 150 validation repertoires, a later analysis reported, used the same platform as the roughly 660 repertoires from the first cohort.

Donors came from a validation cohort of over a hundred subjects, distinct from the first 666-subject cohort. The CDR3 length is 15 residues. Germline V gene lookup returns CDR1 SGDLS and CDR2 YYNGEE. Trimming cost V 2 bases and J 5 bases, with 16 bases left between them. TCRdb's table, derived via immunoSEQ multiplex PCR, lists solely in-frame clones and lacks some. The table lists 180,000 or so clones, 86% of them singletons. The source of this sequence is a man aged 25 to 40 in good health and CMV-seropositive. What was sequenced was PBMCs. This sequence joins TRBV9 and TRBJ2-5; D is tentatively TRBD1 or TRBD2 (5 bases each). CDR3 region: CASSVRRDGGETQYF. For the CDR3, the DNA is TGTGCCAGCAGCGTTAGACGGGACGGTGGGGAGACCCAGTACTTC.